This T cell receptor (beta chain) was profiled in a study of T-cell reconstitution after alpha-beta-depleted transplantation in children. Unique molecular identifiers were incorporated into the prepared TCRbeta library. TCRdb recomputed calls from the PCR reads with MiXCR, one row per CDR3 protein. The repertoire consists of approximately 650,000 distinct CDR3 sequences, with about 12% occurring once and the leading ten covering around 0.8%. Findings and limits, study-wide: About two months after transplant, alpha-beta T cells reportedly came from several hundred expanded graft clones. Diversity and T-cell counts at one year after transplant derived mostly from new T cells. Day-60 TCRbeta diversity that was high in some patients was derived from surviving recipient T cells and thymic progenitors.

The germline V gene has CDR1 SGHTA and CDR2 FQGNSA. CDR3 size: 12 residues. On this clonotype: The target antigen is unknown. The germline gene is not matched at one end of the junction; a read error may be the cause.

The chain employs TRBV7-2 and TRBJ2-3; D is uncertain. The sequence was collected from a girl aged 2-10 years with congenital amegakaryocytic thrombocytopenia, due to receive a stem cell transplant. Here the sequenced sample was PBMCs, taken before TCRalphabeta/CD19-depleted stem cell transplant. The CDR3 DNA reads TGTGCCGGCAGCTTAGATGAAGATACGCAGTATTTT. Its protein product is CAGSLDEDTQYF.